This T cell receptor (beta chain) was observed in a study of CD8+CD57+ T cells in acquired aplastic anemia. Study background: An average of 3.2 ug of DNA was obtained from sorted CD4+ and CD8+ cells.

The CDR3 loop spans 17 amino acids. V shed 5 bases and J 6 bases; nucleotides not matched to a gene: 15. Using genomic DNA as the template, TCR beta VDJ and CDR3 profiling was carried out. TCRdb fed the reads into MiXCR, producing one record per CDR3 protein. The sample yields fewer than 200,000 distinct CDR3 sequences, around 48% seen once. General study points: Twenty-nine shared CD8+ CDR3s appeared highly expressed within patients' immunodominant clones. The CD8+ Simpson's diversity of patients and controls was not significantly different.

Selection for sequencing was limited to patients who had shown CD8+CD57+ cell expansion by flow cytometry. The patients, all of them, had severe acquired aplastic anemia. This clonotype was counted ten times or more. Its target is not known. Input material: sorted CD4+, CD8+, or CD8+CD57+ T cells (not recorded which) from PBMCs. The sequence was collected from a human donor with aplastic anemia. V gene TRBV12-3 or TRBV12-4 combines with J gene TRBJ1-2; 10 bases are a match to TRBD1. The DNA of the CDR3 is TGTGCCAGCAGTCACTCGTGGGACAGGGGAAGGAGGGATGGCTACACCTTC. Its protein is CASSHSWDRGRRDGYTF.